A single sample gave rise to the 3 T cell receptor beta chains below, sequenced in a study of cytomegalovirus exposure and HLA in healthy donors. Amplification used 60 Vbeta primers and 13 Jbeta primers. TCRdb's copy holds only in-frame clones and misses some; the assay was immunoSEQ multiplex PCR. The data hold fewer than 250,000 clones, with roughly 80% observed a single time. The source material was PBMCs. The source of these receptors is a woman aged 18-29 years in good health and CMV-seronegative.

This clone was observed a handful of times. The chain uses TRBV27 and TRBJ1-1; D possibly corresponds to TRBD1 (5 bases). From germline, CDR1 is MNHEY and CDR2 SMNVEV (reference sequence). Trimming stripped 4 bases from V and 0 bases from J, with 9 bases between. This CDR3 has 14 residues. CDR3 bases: TGTGCCAGCAGTTCACACAGGTTGAACACTGAAGCTTTCTTT. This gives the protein CASSSHRLNTEAFF.

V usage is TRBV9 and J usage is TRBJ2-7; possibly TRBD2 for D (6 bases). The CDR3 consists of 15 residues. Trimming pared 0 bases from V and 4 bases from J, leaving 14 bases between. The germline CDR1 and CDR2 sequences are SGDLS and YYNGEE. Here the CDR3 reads CASSVAVGGGYEQYF. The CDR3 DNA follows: TGTGCCAGCAGCGTAGCTGTGGGAGGAGGATACGAGCAGTACTTC.

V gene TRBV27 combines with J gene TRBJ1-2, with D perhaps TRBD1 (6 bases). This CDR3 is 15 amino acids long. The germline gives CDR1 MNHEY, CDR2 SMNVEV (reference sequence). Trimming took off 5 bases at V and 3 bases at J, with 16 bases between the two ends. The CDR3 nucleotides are TGTGCCAGCAGTGAGGCCCGAGGGGGTTACTATGGCTACACCTTC. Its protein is CASSEARGGYYGYTF.